This TCR beta chain is drawn from a study of control samples from healthy donors and cancer patients. This CDR3 has 15 amino acids. Looked up from germline, CDR1 is KGHDR and CDR2 is SFDVKD. With 6 bases removed from V and 2 bases from J, the gap between germline ends came to 13 bases. The repertoire was sequenced with immunoSEQ multiplex PCR; TCRdb's copy has only in-frame clones and lacks some. The table includes about 79,000 clones, over 85% detected once. The sequencing input was PBMCs. The source is a woman in her thirties or forties with lung cancer. The rearrangement uses TRBV24-1 and TRBJ1-3; D gene unclear. The DNA of the CDR3 is TGTGCCACCAGTAAAGTCGCTGGACCTGGAAACACCATATATTTT. Amino acids: CATSKVAGPGNTIYF.